This T cell receptor beta chain was obtained from a study of T-cell memory formation after mild COVID-19. Study results and limitations: Cross-reactive memory appears to have joined, as suggested by some responding clones showing up in pre-infection memory.

The CDR3 covers 17 residues. Per the germline V gene, CDR1 is SGDLS and CDR2 is YYNGEE. Losses at the gene ends were 4 bases for V and 1 base for J; bases not matched to a gene: 11. TCRdb re-called the 5' RACE reads through MiXCR, storing one row per CDR3 protein. The sample has 140,000 or so distinct CDR3 sequences; around 14% are singletons. About this clonotype itself: What it binds is not known.

This chain connects TRBV9 to TRBJ1-2, with 9 bases identical to TRBD1. Source material: PBMCs or a T cell subset sorted from them (not recorded which). The clonotype was recovered from an adult woman who had mild COVID-19 (a few samples of this study predate the infection). Cell type and time point are not known. The CDR3, as DNA: TGTGCCAGCAGCAACCGGGACAGGGAGGAACTTAACTATGGCTACACCTTC. This encodes CASSNRDREELNYGYTF.